This T cell receptor (beta chain) was sequenced for a study of T cells after yellow fever vaccination. This CDR3 contains 13 residues. Germline trimming cut 8 bases from V and 3 bases from J; bases unmatched to any gene: 4. Germline CDR1 is SNHLY and CDR2 is FYNNEI. TCRdb passed the 5' RACE reads through MiXCR, listing each CDR3 protein once. The sample lists 300,000 to 350,000 distinct CDR3 sequences; 4% were seen once. General study findings and limits: Weaker overall was a secondary response that nonetheless peaked faster, on day 5 versus 15.

This clonotype appeared a few times. What it binds is not known. The sample in question was PBMCs, obtained 5 days after the yellow fever booster vaccination. The chain recombines TRBV2 with TRBJ2-3; 8 nucleotides align to TRBD2. This TCR came from a man younger than 35 who received the YFV17D yellow fever vaccine. In DNA form, the CDR3 reads TGTGCCAGCGGCGGGGGGCAAACAGATACGCAGTATTTT. Its translation: CASGGGQTDTQYF.